The 24 T cell receptor beta chains below were found in one sample sequenced in a study of cytomegalovirus exposure and HLA in healthy donors. PCR amplification relied on 60 Vbeta primers (plus 13 Jbeta primers). Profiled with immunoSEQ multiplex PCR; TCRdb holds only in-frame clones, not every one. The sample has 70,000 to 100,000 clones; 70% to 90% are singletons. Specimen: PBMCs. The receptors come from a young man in good health and CMV-seronegative.

The chain links TRBV19 to TRBJ2-2, with D perhaps matching TRBD2 (6 bases). CDR1 and CDR2 (germline): LNHDA, SQIVND (reference sequence). Trimming cost V 6 bases and J 1 base, with 6 bases left between them. This CDR3 has 13 residues. The CDR3 sequence is CASREGNTGELFF. The DNA for the CDR3 is TGTGCCAGTAGGGAGGGGAACACCGGGGAGCTGTTTTTT. The whole variable domain, filled in from reference TRBV19 and TRBJ2-2, reads DGGITQSPKYLFRKEGQNVTLSCEQNLNHDAMYWYRQDPGQGLRLIYYSQIVNDFQKGDIAEGYSVSREKKESFPLTVTSAQKNPTAFYLCASREGNTGELFFGEGSRLTVL.

The chain recombines TRBV7-9 with TRBJ2-3; D possibly corresponds to TRBD1 (6 bases). Trimming cost V 5 bases and J 2 bases, with 11 bases left between them. CDR3 length: 14 amino acids. Germline CDR1 and CDR2: SEHNR and FQNEAQ (reference sequence). The CDR3 here is CASSPRQDTDTQYF. The CDR3 DNA reads as TGTGCCAGCAGCCCTCGACAGGACACAGATACGCAGTATTTT.

V and J are TRBV9 and TRBJ1-1; D may be TRBD1 (6 bases). Germline-derived CDR1 and CDR2 are SGDLS and YYNGEE. Between the trimmed V and J ends, which lost 0 bases and 3 bases, there was a span of 12 bases. The CDR3 covers 15 residues. The CDR3 region is CASSVALTGHTEAFF. The DNA of the CDR3 is TGTGCCAGCAGCGTAGCCTTGACAGGCCACACTGAAGCTTTCTTT.

This clone was observed a handful of times. V usage is TRBV19 and J usage is TRBJ1-3; perhaps TRBD1 as D (5 bases). V was clipped by 0 bases and J by 4 bases, with 19 bases between them. There are 18 residues in the CDR3. CDR1 LNHDA and CDR2 SQIVND come from the germline V gene (reference sequence). DNA of the CDR3: TGTGCCAGTAGTATAGAGCGGACGACGGAGGGGATCGGAAACACCATATATTTT. It encodes CASSIERTTEGIGNTIYF.

In nucleotides, the CDR3 is TGTGCCAGCTCACCACCGTCGGAGGCCGGGGAGCTGTTTTTT. Amino acid sequence: CASSPPSEAGELFF. J is TRBJ2-2 and V is TRBV18; perhaps TRBD2 as D (5 bases). V was trimmed by 0 bases and J by 6 bases, leaving 8 bases between them. CDR1 is KGHSH, CDR2 LQKENI, per germline. CDR3 length: 14 residues.

V is TRBV11-2 and J is TRBJ1-5, with 9 bases fitting TRBD1. This CDR3 is built from 17 residues. Germline CDR1 is SGHAT and CDR2 is FQNNGV. V lost 1 base to trimming and J lost 4 bases; unmatched junction nucleotides: 8. This chain's CDR3 is CASSLAPSTGGNQPQHF. The CDR3 DNA sequence: TGTGCCAGCAGCTTAGCCCCCTCGACAGGGGGGAATCAGCCCCAGCATTTT.

V is TRBV4-2 and J is TRBJ2-5; D might be TRBD2 (5 bases). Trimming removed 2 bases at V and 5 bases at J, with 15 bases between. Germline loops: CDR1 LGHNA, CDR2 YNFKEQ. This CDR3 is 15 amino acids long. In DNA, the CDR3 is TGTGCCAGCAGCCAAAGGTCGGGATCAGACGAGACCCAGTACTTC. It encodes CASSQRSGSDETQYF.

The chain links TRBV9 to TRBJ2-7, with TRBD2 matching over 10 bases. The CDR3 sequence is 15 residues long. Germline V gene lookup returns CDR1 SGDLS and CDR2 YYNGEE. V lost 0 bases and J lost 5; bases outside the gene matches: 5. CDR3 DNA sequence: TGTGCCAGCAGCGTAGGGGAGCGGGGGGGCCACGAGCAGTACTTC. This translates into CASSVGERGGHEQYF.

The chain combines TRBV7-8 with TRBJ2-3; 8 nucleotides align to TRBD2. Germline V gene sequence: CDR1 SGHVS, CDR2 FQNEAQ. This CDR3 contains 16 residues. V lost 8 bases and J lost 6; bases outside the gene matches: 16. The CDR3 region has the DNA TGTGCCAGCCCCCCAACCCTCGGGGGGGGGATGGATACGCAGTATTTT. Protein sequence: CASPPTLGGGMDTQYF.

This clone was counted only a few times. The chain combines TRBV6-6 with TRBJ1-1; TRBD1 might be the D (6 bases). V lost 6 bases, J lost 0 bases, and 14 bases lay in between. The CDR3 length is 15 residues. Germline V gene sequence: CDR1 MNHNY, CDR2 SVGAGI (reference sequence). The CDR3 sequence: CASSLNRAMNTEAFF. The CDR3 DNA is TGTGCCAGCAGCCTCAACAGGGCGATGAACACTGAAGCTTTCTTT.

The chain recombines TRBV6-1 with TRBJ2-5; 9 positions match TRBD2. Germline V CDR1 and CDR2: MNHNS, SASEGT. The CDR3 consists of 17 residues. The V segment lost 0 bases and the J segment 1 base; nucleotides outside the gene matches: 6. CDR3 nucleotide sequence: TGTGCCAGCAGTGAAGCGCGGACTAGCGAATTCCAAGAGACCCAGTACTTC. Its translation is CASSEARTSEFQETQYF.

This clone occurred a few times. V usage is TRBV14 and J usage is TRBJ2-1, with D perhaps matching TRBD1 (6 bases). The germline V gene encodes CDR1 SGHDN and CDR2 FVKESK. Trimming pared 4 bases from V and 3 bases from J, leaving 10 bases between. CDR3 length equals 14 residues. CDR3 bases: TGTGCCAGCAGCCCCCAGGACAGCTACAATGAGCAGTTCTTC. This encodes CASSPQDSYNEQFF.

The rearrangement joins TRBV6-5 to TRBJ1-2, with a weak D call TRBD1 (6 bases). V gave up 0 bases and J gave up 11 bases, with 10 bases separating them. Per germline, CDR1 MNHEY and CDR2 SVGAGI. This CDR3 comprises 12 residues. The CDR3 loop is CASSYSDRQYTF. The CDR3 region has the DNA TGTGCCAGCAGTTACTCGGACAGACAGTACACCTTC.

The chain has TRBV7-9 and TRBJ1-1; 7 nucleotides align to TRBD1. The germline V gene has CDR1 SEHNR and CDR2 FQNEAQ (reference sequence). The CDR3 runs to 16 residues. The trim removed 5 bases at V and 3 bases at J, leaving 12 bases unmatched. CDR3 in DNA: TGTGCCAGCAGCCATTACAGGGGCCATCGGGACACTGAAGCTTTCTTT. Amino acids: CASSHYRGHRDTEAFF.

The chain links TRBV5-1 to TRBJ2-3, with 8 bases lining up with TRBD2. The length of the CDR3 is 16 residues. The germline CDR1 and CDR2 sequences are SGHRS and YFSETQ. After removal of 1 base from V and 5 bases from J, the junction contained 9 bases not matched to a gene. This CDR3 reads CASSLHTGGSGDTQYF. DNA of the CDR3: TGCGCCAGCAGCTTGCATACGGGGGGGTCGGGAGATACGCAGTATTTT.

This chain uses TRBV6-5 with TRBJ1-2, with 9 bases fitting TRBD1. The CDR3 totals 15 residues. CDR1 and CDR2 from the germline V gene are MNHEY and SVGAGI. J lost 4 bases, V lost 2 bases, and 5 bases had no gene match. This CDR3 is CASSYLQGAPYGYTF. DNA for the CDR3: TGTGCCAGCAGTTACCTACAGGGGGCGCCCTATGGCTACACCTTC.

The chain links TRBV19 to TRBJ2-7; D may be TRBD2 (5 bases). V was cut by 5 bases and J by 3 bases, with 14 bases left in between. This CDR3 is built from 14 residues. Germline CDR1 reads LNHDA; CDR2 reads SQIVND (reference sequence). The CDR3 DNA reads as TGTGCCAGTAGTCCCTTGGGAGATTTCTACGAGCAGTACTTC. This encodes CASSPLGDFYEQYF.

For the CDR3, the DNA is TGTGCCAGCAGTGACCCGGGGGGCTCGGTCTATGGCTACACCTTC. Translated: CASSDPGGSVYGYTF. The chain is built from TRBV6-1 and TRBJ1-2; possible D gene TRBD1, 6 bases. Looked up from germline, CDR1 is MNHNS and CDR2 is SASEGT. The CDR3 has 15 residues. The V gene lost 3 bases and the J gene lost 4 bases, with 15 bases spanning the gap.

This clone was seen a handful of times. This sequence joins TRBV16 and TRBJ2-5; D uncertain. V lost 0 bases and J lost 4, with 3 bases in between. CDR1 KGHSY and CDR2 FQNENV come from the germline V gene. The CDR3 has 12 residues. DNA for the CDR3: TGTGCCAGCAGCCAATCCCGAGAGACCCAGTACTTC. It specifies CASSQSRETQYF.

This clone was seen just once. Different DNA sequences within this sample yield the same CDR3. The V and J genes are TRBV27 and TRBJ2-1; TRBD2 aligns across 8 bases. The CDR3 length is 16 residues. V lost 4 bases, J lost 6 bases, and 11 bases stayed unmatched. Germline V gene sequence: CDR1 MNHEY, CDR2 SMNVEV (reference sequence). CDR3 sequence: CASSSRPGLEINEQFF. CDR3 nucleotide sequence: TGTGCCAGCAGTTCCAGGCCGGGACTAGAAATCAATGAGCAGTTCTTC.

The genes are TRBV28 and TRBJ2-1, with 12 bases aligning to TRBD1. J gave up 0 bases and V 3 bases, and 9 bases lay outside the gene matches. Germline lookup yields CDR1 MDHEN and CDR2 SYDVKM. The CDR3 is made up of 19 amino acids. This chain's CDR3 is CASSFRGQGALSSYNEQFF. The CDR3 bases are TGTGCCAGCAGTTTCAGGGGACAGGGGGCCTTGAGCTCCTACAATGAGCAGTTCTTC.

This clone occurred once. The rearrangement joins TRBV11-2 to TRBJ2-1, with 8 bases aligning to TRBD1. V shed 5 bases, J shed 8 bases, and the junction held 11 bases outside the gene matches. This CDR3 spans 15 amino acids. Germline CDR1 reads SGHAT; CDR2 reads FQNNGV. CDR3 protein: CASSPRGLFYYEQFF. DNA of the CDR3: TGTGCCAGCAGCCCCAGGGGGCTTTTTTACTATGAGCAGTTCTTC.

This clone was found a few times. The CDR3 region is CASSLGRQNTGELFF. In DNA form, the CDR3 reads TGTGCCAGCAGCTTAGGACGACAGAACACCGGGGAGCTGTTTTTT. The chain uses TRBV7-6 and TRBJ2-2; D not certain. The V gene lost 1 base and the J gene lost 1 base, with 7 bases spanning the gap. In germline, CDR1 is SGHVS, CDR2 FNYEAQ. The CDR3 is 15 residues long. Full variable domain (outside the CDR3, taken from reference TRBV7-6 and TRBJ2-2): GAGVSQSPRYKVTKRGQDVALRCDPISGHVSLYWYRQALGQGPEFLTYFNYEAQQDKSGLPNDRFSAERPEGSISTLTIQRTEQRDSAMYRCASSLGRQNTGELFFGEGSRLTVL.

This clone turned up a few times. The chain uses TRBV7-6 and TRBJ2-5; a weak D match, TRBD2 (6 bases). The ends were cut back, 1 base at V and 2 bases at J, with 11 bases in the middle. Germline lookup yields CDR1 SGHVS and CDR2 FNYEAQ. The CDR3 sequence is 15 residues long. The CDR3 spells CASSLGVGGQETQYF. CDR3 in DNA: TGTGCCAGCAGCTTAGGTGTTGGGGGGCAAGAGACCCAGTACTTC.